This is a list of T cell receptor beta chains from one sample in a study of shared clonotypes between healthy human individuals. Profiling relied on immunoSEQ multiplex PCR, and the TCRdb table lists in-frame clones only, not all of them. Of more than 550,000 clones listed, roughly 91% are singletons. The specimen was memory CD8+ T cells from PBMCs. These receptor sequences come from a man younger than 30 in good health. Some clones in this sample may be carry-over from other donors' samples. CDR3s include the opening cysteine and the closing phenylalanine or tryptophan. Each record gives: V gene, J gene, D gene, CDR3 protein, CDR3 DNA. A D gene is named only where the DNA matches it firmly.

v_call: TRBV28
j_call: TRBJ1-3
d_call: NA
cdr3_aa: CASSLLLLGSGNTIYF
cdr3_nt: TGTGCCAGCAGTTTACTACTGCTGGGGTCCGGAAACACCATATATTTT

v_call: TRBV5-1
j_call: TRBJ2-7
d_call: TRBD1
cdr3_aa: CASSGPGQGAYEQYF
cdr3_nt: TGCGCCAGCAGCGGCCCCGGACAGGGGGCATACGAGCAGTACTTC

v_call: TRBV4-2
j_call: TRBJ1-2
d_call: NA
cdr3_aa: CASSQEFSYNYGYTF
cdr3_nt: TGTGCCAGCAGCCAAGAGTTTTCGTATAACTATGGCTACACCTTC

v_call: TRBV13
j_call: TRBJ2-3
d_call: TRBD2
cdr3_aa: CASSPGLAGAGTDTQYF
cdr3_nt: TGTGCCAGCAGCCCGGGACTAGCGGGGGCTGGCACAGATACGCAGTATTTT

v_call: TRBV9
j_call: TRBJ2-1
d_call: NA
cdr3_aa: CASSTTRSEQFF
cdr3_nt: TGTGCCAGCAGCACTACTAGGAGTGAGCAGTTCTTC

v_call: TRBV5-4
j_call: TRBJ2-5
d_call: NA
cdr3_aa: CASSLDTSWGETQYF
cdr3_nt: TGTGCCAGCAGCTTGGATACAAGTTGGGGCGAGACCCAGTACTTC

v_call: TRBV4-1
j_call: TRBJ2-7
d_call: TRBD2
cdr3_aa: CASSPGTSGRTGEQYF
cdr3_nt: TGCGCCAGCAGCCCCGGGACTAGCGGGAGGACAGGCGAGCAGTACTTC

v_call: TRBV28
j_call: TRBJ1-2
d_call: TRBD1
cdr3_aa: CASSLPGTGLNGYTF
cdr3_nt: TGTGCCAGCAGTCTCCCCGGGACAGGGTTGAATGGCTACACCTTC

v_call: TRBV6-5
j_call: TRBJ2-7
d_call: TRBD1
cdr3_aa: CASGWGQGLNEQYF
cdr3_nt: TGTGCCAGCGGATGGGGACAGGGCCTTAACGAGCAGTACTTC

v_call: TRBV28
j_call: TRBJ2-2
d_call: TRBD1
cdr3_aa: CASRRIGEGADGELFF
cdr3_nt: TGTGCCAGCAGACGGATTGGAGAGGGGGCCGACGGGGAGCTGTTTTTT

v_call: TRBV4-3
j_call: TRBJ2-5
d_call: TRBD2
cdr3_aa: CASSPGLAGEETQYF
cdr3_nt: TGCGCCAGCAGCCCGGGACTAGCGGGAGAAGAGACCCAGTACTTC

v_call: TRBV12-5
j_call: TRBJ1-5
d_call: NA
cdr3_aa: CASGLRLGYNQPQHF
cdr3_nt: TGTGCTAGTGGTTTGAGGTTGGGGTACAATCAGCCCCAGCATTTT

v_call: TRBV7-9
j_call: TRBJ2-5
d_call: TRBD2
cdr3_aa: CASSPLSGDQETQYF
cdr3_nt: TGTGCCAGCAGCCCCTTAAGCGGGGACCAAGAGACCCAGTACTTC

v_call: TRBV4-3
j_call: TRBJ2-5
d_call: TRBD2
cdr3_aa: CASSLRGGQETQYF
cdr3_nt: TGCGCCAGCAGCTTACGGGGGGGCCAAGAGACCCAGTACTTC

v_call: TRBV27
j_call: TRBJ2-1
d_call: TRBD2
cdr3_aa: CASTKLAGGPYNEQFF
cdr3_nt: TGTGCCAGCACCAAGCTAGCGGGAGGGCCCTACAATGAGCAGTTCTTC